The next 8 T cell receptor beta chains were all read from a single sample in a study of OX40 agonist ivuxolimab in advanced cancers. Method: immunoSEQ multiplex PCR; TCRdb's copy keeps in-frame clones and lacks some. The sample includes about 41,000 clones, 75% to 85% of them seen just once. The sample consisted of CD4+ or CD8+ T cells sorted from blood, taken in a trial of the OX40 agonist ivuxolimab. These receptors originate from an adult with an advanced solid tumor such as melanoma, head and neck, liver or kidney cancer.

The chain carries TRBV7-2 and TRBJ2-2, with unresolved D. The germline gives CDR1 SGHTA, CDR2 FQGNSA. The CDR3 sequence is 15 residues long. Trimming stripped 5 bases from V and 7 bases from J, with 17 bases between. In DNA, the CDR3 is TGTGCCAGCAGCGTGCCACCTGGCCGTGGCGGGGAGCTGTTTTTT. Translating it yields CASSVPPGRGGELFF.

This sequence joins TRBV7-3 and TRBJ2-5; D is possibly TRBD2 (6 bases). Germline CDR1 SGHTA, CDR2 FQGTGA. The V end was cut by 4 bases, the J end by 5 bases, with 14 bases between. The CDR3 runs 14 residues. CDR3 in amino acids: CASSSGLSGETQYF. The CDR3 nucleotides read TGTGCCAGCAGCTCGGGACTCAGTGGGGAGACCCAGTACTTC.

The chain carries TRBV5-1 and TRBJ1-3; D not resolved. Trimming removed 0 bases at V and 2 bases at J, with 9 bases between. Germline assignment: CDR1 SGHRS and CDR2 YFSETQ. This CDR3 is built from 15 residues. CDR3 coding DNA: TGCGCCAGCAGCTTGGCCGAGAGTACTGGAAACACCATATATTTT. It specifies CASSLAESTGNTIYF.

The chain couples TRBV10-3 to TRBJ2-7, with 7 bases matching TRBD1. Per the germline V gene, CDR1 is ENHRY and CDR2 is SYGVKD. Trimming removed 8 bases from V and 5 bases from J; junction bases left unmatched: 12. There are 14 residues in the CDR3. The CDR3 sequence: CAIGKDRSRNEQYF. The CDR3 bases are TGTGCCATCGGGAAGGACAGGTCCAGGAACGAGCAGTACTTC.

The gene calls are TRBV19 and TRBJ2-7; D is perhaps TRBD2 (6 bases). CDR3 size: 12 residues. V was cut by 8 bases and J by 6 bases, with 14 bases left in between. Germline CDR1 is LNHDA and CDR2 is SQIVND (reference sequence). The CDR3 spells CASGTTGSEQYF. As DNA, the CDR3 is TGTGCCAGTGGAACTACCGGGAGCGAGCAGTACTTC.

This clone has only a few counts. The V call is TRBV5-1, the J call TRBJ2-6; D unclear. The germline gives CDR1 SGHRS, CDR2 YFSETQ. The germline V and J ends were trimmed by 4 bases and 9 bases, with 11 bases remaining between them. The length of the CDR3 is 13 residues. In DNA, the CDR3 is TGCGCCAGCAGCATCGAGTCCTACAACGTCCTGACTTTC. This sequence encodes CASSIESYNVLTF.

This sequence joins TRBV4-3 and TRBJ2-1, with a possible D match to TRBD2 (5 bases). This CDR3 has 17 residues. Germline V CDR1 and CDR2: LGHNA, YSLEER. Between the trimmed V and J ends, which lost 0 bases and 2 bases, there was a span of 14 bases. The CDR3 protein is CASSQDVPSLPYNEQFF. The CDR3 nucleotides read TGCGCCAGCAGCCAAGATGTGCCTAGCCTTCCCTACAATGAGCAGTTCTTC.

In DNA form, the CDR3 reads TGTGCCAGCAGCGAGCTCGGTAGGGATGGCTACACCTTC. As protein: CASSELGRDGYTF. This sequence joins TRBV28 and TRBJ1-2; D unclear. The CDR3 length is 13 residues. Per the germline V gene, CDR1 is MDHEN and CDR2 is SYDVKM. V was cut by 6 bases and J by 6 bases, with 14 bases left in between.